The rows below give T cell receptor beta chains drawn from one sample of a study of neurological immune-mediated disorders. Each CDR3 protein is one row after TCRdb ran MiXCR on the 5' RACE reads. The sample contains tens of thousands of distinct CDR3 sequences, about 14% of which appear only once. Sequencing was performed on PBMCs. The receptors here all came from a woman aged 50 to 60 with HTLV-1-associated myelopathy (HAM/TSP). Each CDR3 is given with its conserved first and last residue. The D gene is left open where the match is weak. Part of the rows lack a size; the others show once, few, many or a class for expanded clones.

clone size	D gene	J gene	V gene	CDR3 protein	CDR3 DNA
many	.	TRBJ1-1	TRBV3-1	CASRLQGRTEAFF	TGTGCCAGCAGGCTCCAGGGGAGGACTGAAGCTTTCTTT
many	TRBD2	TRBJ2-1	TRBV7-2	CASSLGGGIDEQFF	TGTGCCAGCAGCTTAGGCGGGGGGATCGATGAGCAGTTCTTC
many	TRBD1	TRBJ2-1	TRBV29-1	CSVVQGAVNEQFF	TGCAGCGTTGTCCAGGGGGCGGTCAATGAGCAGTTCTTC
many	.	TRBJ1-2	TRBV28	CASYRAYGYTF	TGTGCCTCCTACAGGGCTTATGGCTACACCTTC
many	.	TRBJ2-3	TRBV20-1	CSAKGTSTDTQYF	TGCAGTGCTAAAGGGACTAGCACAGATACGCAGTATTTT
.	.	TRBJ2-4	TRBV5-4	CASSSRGTPENIQYF	TGTGCCAGCAGCTCCCGCGGGACACCTGAAAACATTCAGTACTTC
many	TRBD2	TRBJ2-5	TRBV7-2	CASSFPGTSPTLAETQYF	TGTGCCAGCAGCTTCCCCGGGACTAGTCCAACTCTAGCAGAGACCCAGTACTTC
many	TRBD1	TRBJ1-2	TRBV7-8	CASSLEGTGSVDSYGYTF	TGTGCCAGCAGCTTAGAAGGGACAGGGTCTGTTGATAGCTATGGCTACACCTTC
many	.	TRBJ1-3	TRBV20-1	CSASWGRGSGNTIYF	TGCAGTGCTAGTTGGGGCCGGGGCTCTGGAAACACCATATATTTT
many	TRBD1	TRBJ1-1	TRBV28	CASSRTGVNTEAFF	TGTGCCAGCAGCCGGACAGGGGTGAACACTGAAGCTTTCTTT